This T cell receptor beta chain was sequenced for a study of T cells in Graves' hyperthyroidism and ophthalmopathy. From RNA transcripts, TCR beta CDR3 regions were amplified. The HTBI set primed first-round TCR CDR3 RT-PCR. One entry per CDR3 protein, called by TCRdb with MiXCR from the multiplex PCR reads. The sample records about 320,000 distinct CDR3 sequences, roughly 17% being singletons. Orbital computed tomography and thyroid ultrasound, together with serum TRAb and thyroxine and clinical symptoms, were used for diagnoses. PBMCs were derived from 7.5 to 10 ml fresh peripheral blood. Study-wide points: The authors' 13 V-J model separated ophthalmopathy from stable hyperthyroidism.

The germline V gene encodes CDR1 SGHRS and CDR2 YFSETQ. This CDR3 is 15 amino acids long. V dropped 3 bases and J dropped 5; count of bases not matched to a gene: 10. This clonotype was seen ten or more times. Its specificity is unknown. The chain couples TRBV5-1 to TRBJ2-5, with TRBD1 identical over 7 bases. The sequence was collected from a man aged 25-45 years with Graves' hyperthyroidism. The specimen was blood. The CDR3 sequence: CASSWEDRAQETQYF. The CDR3 nucleotides read TGCGCCAGCAGCTGGGAAGACAGGGCCCAGGAGACCCAGTACTTC.